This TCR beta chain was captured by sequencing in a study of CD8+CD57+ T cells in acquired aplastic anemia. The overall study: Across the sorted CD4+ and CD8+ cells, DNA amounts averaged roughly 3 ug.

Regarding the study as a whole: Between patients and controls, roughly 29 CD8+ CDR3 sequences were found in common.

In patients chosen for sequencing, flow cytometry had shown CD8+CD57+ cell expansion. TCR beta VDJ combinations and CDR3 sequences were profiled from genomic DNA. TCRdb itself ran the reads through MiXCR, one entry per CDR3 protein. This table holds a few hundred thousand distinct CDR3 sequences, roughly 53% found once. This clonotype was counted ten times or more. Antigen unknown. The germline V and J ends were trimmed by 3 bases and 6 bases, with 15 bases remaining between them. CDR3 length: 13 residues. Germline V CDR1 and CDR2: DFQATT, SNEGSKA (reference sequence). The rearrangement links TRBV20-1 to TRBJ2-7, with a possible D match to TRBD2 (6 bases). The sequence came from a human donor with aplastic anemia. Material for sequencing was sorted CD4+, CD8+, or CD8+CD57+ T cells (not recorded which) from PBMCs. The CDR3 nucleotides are TGCAGTGCTAGGGAGGGCCGGAGAGGCGAGCAGTACTTC. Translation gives CSAREGRRGEQYF.